These 19 T cell receptor beta chains were all obtained from the same sample, sequenced in a study of cytomegalovirus exposure and HLA in healthy donors. Sequencing used immunoSEQ multiplex PCR; TCRdb keeps in-frame clones, though not all of them. Among some 140,000 clones listed, 70% to 90% were seen once. Sequenced sample: PBMCs. All receptors come from a human donor in good health.

The CDR3 DNA sequence: TGTGCCAGCAGCACAACAGGGAACACTGAAGCTTTCTTT. Translating it yields CASSTTGNTEAFF. V is TRBV9 and J is TRBJ1-1, with D possibly TRBD1 on 5 matching bases. Germline-derived CDR1 and CDR2 are SGDLS and YYNGEE. CDR3 length: 13 residues. The V end lost 4 bases, the J end lost 1 base, and 8 bases lay between the germline ends. Complete variable domain (other parts from reference TRBV9 and TRBJ1-1): DSGVTQTPKHLITATGQRVTLRCSPRSGDLSVYWYQQSLDQGLQFLIQYYNGEERAKGNILERFSAQQFPDLHSELNLSSLELGDSALYFCASSTTGNTEAFFGQGTRLTVV.

This sequence joins TRBV5-1 and TRBJ1-1; 9 nucleotides match TRBD1. CDR3 length equals 15 residues. Germline V gene sequence: CDR1 SGHRS, CDR2 YFSETQ. Trimming at V came to 4 bases and at J to 4 bases, leaving 8 bases not matched to a gene. The CDR3 spells CASSPDRGYGTEAFF. The CDR3 DNA is TGCGCCAGCAGCCCGGACAGGGGCTATGGCACTGAAGCTTTCTTT.

The chain joins TRBV30 to TRBJ2-1, with a weak D call TRBD1 (7 bases). V dropped 0 bases and J dropped 6 bases, with 15 bases sitting between them. The CDR3 is 15 amino acids. Germline loops: CDR1 GTSNPN, CDR2 SVGIG (reference sequence). The CDR3 DNA is TGTGCCTGGAGTGTAGGAGGGGGCCGGAGCAATGAGCAGTTCTTC. It codes for CAWSVGGGRSNEQFF.

The genes are TRBV11-2 and TRBJ1-3; 11 bases fit TRBD1. Germline assignment: CDR1 SGHAT and CDR2 FQNNGV. Trimming took 2 bases from V and 4 from J; bases not matched to a gene: 13. The CDR3 loop spans 19 amino acids. CDR3 coding DNA: TGTGCCAGCAGCTTACTCCAATTACGGACAGGGGGCGACGGAAACACCATATATTTT. This gives the protein CASSLLQLRTGGDGNTIYF.

This clone was detected only a few times. Other DNA sequences in this specimen translate into the identical CDR3. The CDR3 bases are TGTGCCAGCAGCTTGACTTCTAGCACAGATACGCAGTATTTT. Translated: CASSLTSSTDTQYF. This rearrangement joins TRBV11-3 to TRBJ2-3; no definite D call. The CDR3 is 14 amino acids. V lost 3 bases and J lost 0, with 7 bases in between. Germline CDR1 and CDR2: SGHNT and YENEEA.

The chain carries TRBV6-4 and TRBJ2-1, with D possibly matching TRBD1 (5 bases). Germline CDR1 and CDR2: MRHNA and SNTAGT. CDR3 length: 12 amino acids. The V end was cut by 2 bases, the J end by 10 bases, with 9 bases between. The CDR3: CASSDGAREQFF. In DNA, the CDR3 is TGTGCCAGCAGTGACGGGGCCCGCGAGCAGTTCTTC.

This chain connects TRBV2 to TRBJ2-5, with TRBD2 matching over 15 bases. The germline gives CDR1 SNHLY, CDR2 FYNNEI. The CDR3 contains 18 residues. The V gene end was trimmed by 8 bases and the J gene end by 7 bases; junction bases not matched to a gene: 17. CDR3 coding DNA: TGTGCCAGCGTCTGGGGGACTAGCGGGGGGACTACTTCGGGGACCCAGTACTTC. Translating it yields CASVWGTSGGTTSGTQYF.

The CDR3 loop reads CASSYTTHLKNIQYF. DNA of the CDR3: TGTGCCAGCAGTTACACGACTCACCTCAAAAACATTCAGTACTTC. The chain has TRBV6-6 and TRBJ2-4; unclear D gene. V dropped 2 bases and J dropped 3 bases, with 11 bases sitting between them. This CDR3 comprises 15 residues. Germline CDR1 MNHNY, CDR2 SVGAGI (reference sequence).

CDR3 in amino acids: CASSRTSGGANEQFF. In nucleotides, the CDR3 is TGTGCCAGCAGTAGGACTAGCGGGGGGGCCAATGAGCAGTTCTTC. The rearrangement links TRBV6-1 to TRBJ2-1; 15 bases line up with TRBD2. Germline values: CDR1 MNHNS, CDR2 SASEGT. This CDR3 is built from 15 residues. The ends lost 5 bases at V and 6 bases at J; junction bases unmatched: 2.

V usage is TRBV27 and J usage is TRBJ2-2, with D maybe TRBD2 (5 bases). Trimming removed 6 bases at V and 6 bases at J, with 17 bases between. The CDR3 spans 15 residues. Germline CDR1 and CDR2: MNHEY and SMNVEV (reference sequence). DNA for the CDR3: TGTGCCAGCAGAGTGAGGGCCTTTGGGGCCGGGGAGCTGTTTTTT. Its protein product is CASRVRAFGAGELFF.

This rearrangement joins TRBV6-4 to TRBJ1-2; TRBD1 matches at 9 bases. The CDR3 contains 15 residues. V was clipped by 3 bases and J by 3 bases; unmatched bases: 5. CDR1 and CDR2 from the germline V gene are MRHNA and SNTAGT. The CDR3 loop reads CASSDPGQGDYGYTF. CDR3 bases: TGTGCCAGCAGTGATCCGGGACAGGGCGACTATGGCTACACCTTC.

This clone appeared a single time. V and J are TRBV7-6 and TRBJ2-5, with D maybe TRBD1 (6 bases). Trimming cost V 3 bases and J 5 bases, with 16 bases left between them. Germline V gives CDR1 SGHVS, CDR2 FNYEAQ. CDR3 length: 15 residues. The CDR3, as DNA: TGTGCCAGCAGCTTGGGGGCCCCCCCGGAGGAGACCCAGTACTTC. This gives the protein CASSLGAPPEETQYF.

The V gene is TRBV10-1, the J gene TRBJ1-2; perhaps TRBD1 as D (5 bases). Germline values: CDR1 WNHNN, CDR2 SYGVQD (reference sequence). The CDR3 sequence is 15 residues long. V lost 8 bases and J lost 7, with 23 bases in between. CDR3 loop: CASVNYTGVAGGYTF. CDR3 bases: TGCGCCAGCGTAAATTATACAGGCGTCGCAGGTGGCTACACCTTC.

The rearrangement joins TRBV18 to TRBJ2-1; D gene ambiguous. V was clipped by 5 bases and J by 10 bases, with 12 bases between them. This CDR3 has 12 residues. Germline values: CDR1 KGHSH, CDR2 LQKENI. The CDR3: CASSWRLEEQFF. In nucleotides, the CDR3 is TGTGCCAGCTCATGGCGTCTGGAGGAGCAGTTCTTC.

The chain combines TRBV11-3 with TRBJ1-6; D is unclear. Trimming stripped 7 bases from V and 2 bases from J, with 12 bases between. The CDR3 runs 15 residues. The V gene's germline CDR1 is SGHNT and CDR2 YENEEA. CDR3 coding DNA: TGTGCCAGCACCGGGGATGATCCCTATAATTCACCCCTCCACTTT. Translating gives CASTGDDPYNSPLHF.

V and J are TRBV5-1 and TRBJ2-1; 7 bases match TRBD2. J gave up 10 bases and V 0 bases, and 10 bases lay outside the gene matches. Germline assignment: CDR1 SGHRS and CDR2 YFSETQ. CDR3 length: 15 amino acids. CDR3 amino acids: CASSLARLAVGEQFF. CDR3 DNA: TGCGCCAGCAGCTTGGCCCGGCTAGCGGTGGGGGAGCAGTTCTTC.

This rearrangement joins TRBV15 to TRBJ2-7, with D unclear. Germline V lookup: CDR1 LNHNV, CDR2 YYDKDF (reference sequence). V lost 3 bases and J lost 0, with 12 bases in between. The CDR3 sequence is 15 residues long. The DNA for the CDR3 is TGTGCCACCAGCAGGAAGTTTTCAGGCTCCTACGAGCAGTACTTC. Translating gives CATSRKFSGSYEQYF. The full variable domain, its missing parts supplied by reference TRBV15 and TRBJ2-7, is DAMVIQNPRYQVTQFGKPVTLSCSQTLNHNVMYWYQQKSSQAPKLLFHYYDKDFNNEADTPDNFQSRRPNTSFCFLDIRSPGLGDTAMYLCATSRKFSGSYEQYFGPGTRLTVT.

This rearrangement joins TRBV27 to TRBJ2-1; 11 positions agree with TRBD2. The germline gives CDR1 MNHEY, CDR2 SMNVEV (reference sequence). The V gene end was trimmed by 4 bases and the J gene end by 9 bases; junction bases not matched to a gene: 14. This CDR3 has 17 amino acids. CDR3 sequence reads: CASSSLKIAGGPGEQFF. The CDR3 nucleotides read TGTGCCAGCAGTTCCCTTAAGATAGCGGGAGGGCCGGGTGAGCAGTTCTTC.

This clone was observed a handful of times. The chain couples TRBV2 to TRBJ2-7; D unresolved. The germline V gene encodes CDR1 SNHLY and CDR2 FYNNEI. CDR3 length: 12 residues. V was clipped by 7 bases and J by 3 bases, with 10 bases between them. Written as DNA, the CDR3 is TGTGCCAGCATTGGCACCAACTACGAGCAGTACTTC. Translated: CASIGTNYEQYF.